The 30 T cell receptor beta chains given below trace back to one sample, sequenced in a study of cytomegalovirus exposure and HLA in healthy donors. PCR primers comprised 60 Vbeta and 13 Jbeta primers. Produced via immunoSEQ multiplex PCR; TCRdb's table is partial and in-frame only. The data contain some 160,000 clones, more than 65% of them singletons. The material sequenced was PBMCs. The receptors stem from a man aged 50 or older in good health and CMV-seropositive.

The V call is TRBV5-1, the J call TRBJ2-2; D remains unclear. The germline gives CDR1 SGHRS, CDR2 YFSETQ. This CDR3 comprises 14 residues. The V end was cut by 6 bases, the J end by 1 base, with 10 bases between. The CDR3 reads CASTPDKNTGELFF. The CDR3 DNA reads TGCGCCAGCACCCCCGACAAGAACACCGGGGAGCTGTTTTTT.

The chain joins TRBV5-1 to TRBJ2-1; 15 positions agree with TRBD2. The CDR3 length is 16 residues. Unmatched junction bases numbered 3, after V lost 4 bases and J lost 4 bases. Germline-derived CDR1 and CDR2 are SGHRS and YFSETQ. The CDR3 DNA reads as TGCGCCAGCAGCCCGGGGACTAGCGGGGGGTACAATGAGCAGTTCTTC. Amino acids: CASSPGTSGGYNEQFF.

The chain recombines TRBV2 with TRBJ2-2, with 8 nucleotides matching TRBD2. CDR1 and CDR2 from the germline V gene are SNHLY and FYNNEI. The CDR3 is 14 residues long. With V trimmed by 6 bases and J by 9 bases, 9 bases remained unmatched. CDR3 in amino acids: CASRPGLARWELFF. The CDR3 DNA reads TGTGCCAGCAGGCCAGGACTAGCCCGATGGGAGCTGTTTTTT. Drawing the rest from reference TRBV2 and TRBJ2-2, the complete variable domain is EPEVTQTPSHQVTQMGQEVILRCVPISNHLYFYWYRQILGQKVEFLVSFYNNEISEKSEIFDDQFSVERPDGSNFTLKIRSTKLEDSAMYFCASRPGLARWELFFGEGSRLTVL.

This chain uses TRBV23-1 with TRBJ1-1; 12 bases line up with TRBD1. TRBV23-1 is an ORF, and what it does is uncertain. The CDR3 runs 15 residues. V was clipped by 5 bases and J by 4 bases; unmatched bases: 5. This CDR3 reads CASSYRDRGRTEAFF. CDR3 DNA: TGCGCCAGCAGTTACCGGGACAGGGGGCGCACTGAAGCTTTCTTT.

The CDR3 region is CASSPRTSPPKEQYF. The DNA for the CDR3 is TGTGCCAGCAGCCCCCGGACTAGCCCTCCAAAGGAGCAGTACTTC. This rearrangement joins TRBV7-2 to TRBJ2-7; 8 nucleotides line up with TRBD2. The CDR3 is made up of 15 amino acids. V shed 5 bases and J 7 bases; nucleotides not matched to a gene: 13. Per the germline V gene, CDR1 is SGHTA and CDR2 is FQGNSA. Drawing the rest from reference TRBV7-2 and TRBJ2-7, the complete variable domain is GAGVSQSPSNKVTEKGKDVELRCDPISGHTALYWYRQSLGQGLEFLIYFQGNSAPDKSGLPSDRFSAERTGGSVSTLTIQRTQQEDSAVYLCASSPRTSPPKEQYFGPGTRLTVT.

This clone showed up just once. The chain employs TRBV27 and TRBJ1-1; a possible D gene is TRBD1 (5 bases). CDR1 MNHEY and CDR2 SMNVEV come from the germline V gene (reference sequence). Trimming shortened V by 5 bases and J by 3 bases, and 16 bases separated the two germline ends. The CDR3 loop spans 15 amino acids. The CDR3, as DNA: TGTGCCAGCAGTCCGCGAAGGGGAACCGACACTGAAGCTTTCTTT. Translated: CASSPRRGTDTEAFF.

The chain joins TRBV7-2 to TRBJ2-1; D might be TRBD1 (6 bases). Germline V gene data show CDR1 as SGHTA and CDR2 as FQGNSA. V lost 3 bases and J lost 7, with 16 bases in between. This CDR3 is 15 amino acids long. CDR3: CASSLGDIPGNEQFF. In DNA, the CDR3 is TGTGCCAGCAGCTTGGGGGACATCCCCGGGAATGAGCAGTTCTTC.

This clone was found once. This chain uses TRBV4-1 with TRBJ1-6; TRBD1 is a possible D gene (5 bases). The CDR3 spans 16 residues. Trimming shortened V by 4 bases and J by 6 bases, and 16 bases separated the two germline ends. Germline V gene sequence: CDR1 MGHRA, CDR2 YSYEKL. CDR3 coding DNA: TGCGCCAGCAGCCCATCAGGGAATTTGGGTAATTCACCCCTCCACTTT. Protein: CASSPSGNLGNSPLHF.

This clone came up a few times. The rearrangement uses TRBV5-1 and TRBJ1-2, with 10 bases that match TRBD1. V dropped 2 bases and J dropped 5; count of bases not matched to a gene: 6. CDR3 size: 15 residues. Germline values: CDR1 SGHRS, CDR2 YFSETQ. Here the CDR3 reads CASSFTGQGQYGYTF. The CDR3 DNA reads as TGCGCCAGCAGCTTCACGGGACAGGGGCAGTATGGCTACACCTTC.

CDR3: CASSQGTGMTAKNIQYF. The CDR3 region has the DNA TGTGCCAGCAGCCAGGGGACAGGGATGACGGCCAAAAACATTCAGTACTTC. V usage is TRBV5-6 and J usage is TRBJ2-4; 9 bases agree with TRBD1. The germline CDR1 and CDR2 sequences are SGHDT and YYEEEE. The V segment lost 4 bases and the J segment 1 base; nucleotides outside the gene matches: 9. CDR3 length equals 17 residues.

The V gene is TRBV18, the J gene TRBJ1-2; possibly TRBD1 for D (6 bases). Trimming took off 2 bases at V and 2 bases at J, with 9 bases between the two ends. Per germline, CDR1 KGHSH and CDR2 LQKENI. The CDR3 covers 14 residues. The CDR3 loop reads CASSPADRNYGYTF. DNA of the CDR3: TGTGCCAGCTCACCAGCGGACAGAAACTATGGCTACACCTTC.

The gene calls are TRBV27 and TRBJ2-1; 13 bases are shared with TRBD2. The germline gives CDR1 MNHEY, CDR2 SMNVEV (reference sequence). This CDR3 comprises 15 residues. V dropped 6 bases and J dropped 4; count of bases not matched to a gene: 3. The CDR3 DNA follows: TGTGCCAGCAGACAACTAGCGGGGGGGTACAATGAGCAGTTCTTC. Protein: CASRQLAGGYNEQFF.

CDR3 in DNA: TGTGCCAGCAGTGGGGACAGGGGGGATCAGCCCCAGCATTTT. It specifies CASSGDRGDQPQHF. The rearrangement uses TRBV6-1 and TRBJ1-5; 11 positions match TRBD1. With 4 bases clipped from V and 5 bases from J, the junction kept 1 base outside the gene matches. CDR1 is MNHNS and CDR2 is SASEGT in the germline V gene. The CDR3 consists of 14 residues.

The chain uses TRBV5-8 and TRBJ1-2, with 7 bases aligning to TRBD1. The V gene's germline CDR1 is SGHTS and CDR2 YDEGEE. The CDR3 totals 14 residues. V lost 3 bases to trimming and J lost 5 bases; unmatched junction nucleotides: 7. In DNA form, the CDR3 reads TGTGCCAGCAGCTCCATGGACAGGCTGTATGGCTACACCTTC. It specifies CASSSMDRLYGYTF.

This chain joins TRBV28 and TRBJ2-7; tentatively, D is TRBD2 (6 bases). Germline CDR1 is MDHEN and CDR2 is SYDVKM. V was shortened by 2 bases and J by 2 bases, with 10 bases between the two germline ends. CDR3 length equals 14 residues. CDR3 sequence reads: CASSLPGETYEQYF. CDR3 bases: TGTGCCAGCAGTTTACCGGGGGAAACCTACGAGCAGTACTTC.

The genes are TRBV6-6 and TRBJ1-5; D is perhaps TRBD1 (5 bases). The CDR3 runs to 14 residues. The V and J ends lost 6 bases and 3 bases respectively, with 12 bases between them. Germline values: CDR1 MNHNY, CDR2 SVGAGI (reference sequence). CDR3 sequence reads: CASRGDSPNQPQHF. CDR3 sequence (DNA): TGTGCCAGCAGGGGCGACAGCCCCAATCAGCCCCAGCATTTT.

The chain carries TRBV7-3 and TRBJ2-2; TRBD2 matches 12 bases. Germline CDR1 and CDR2: SGHTA and FQGTGA. V shed 5 bases and J 5 bases; nucleotides not matched to a gene: 3. This CDR3 spans 15 amino acids. CDR3: CASSPLAGGTGELFF. The CDR3 nucleotides read TGTGCCAGCAGCCCCCTAGCGGGAGGGACCGGGGAGCTGTTTTTT.

This chain uses TRBV5-5 with TRBJ2-7; D is unresolved. Germline V gene lookup returns CDR1 SGHKS and CDR2 YYEKEE (reference sequence). CDR3 length: 13 amino acids. Deletions cut 2 bases from V and 2 bases from J, with 8 bases between. The CDR3 nucleotides are TGTGCCAGCAGCTTCCCAGGCCCCTACGAGCAGTACTTC. Translation gives CASSFPGPYEQYF. The full variable domain, rest sourced from reference TRBV5-5 and TRBJ2-7, is DAGVTQSPTHLIKTRGQQVTLRCSPISGHKSVSWYQQVLGQGPQFIFQYYEKEERGRGNFPDRFSARQFPNYSSELNVNALLLGDSALYLCASSFPGPYEQYFGPGTRLTVT.

The chain has TRBV28 and TRBJ2-7; the match to TRBD2 covers 11 bases. J gave up 2 bases and V 6 bases, and 6 bases lay outside the gene matches. Germline assignment: CDR1 MDHEN and CDR2 SYDVKM. The CDR3 loop spans 15 amino acids. The CDR3 sequence: CASRISGRGTYEQYF. The CDR3 DNA follows: TGTGCCAGCAGAATTAGCGGGAGGGGTACCTACGAGCAGTACTTC.

The chain carries TRBV15 and TRBJ2-7; a weak D match, TRBD1 (5 bases). V gave up 1 base and J gave up 5 bases, with 12 bases separating them. The CDR3 is 14 residues long. CDR1 and CDR2 from the germline V gene are LNHNV and YYDKDF (reference sequence). For the CDR3, the DNA is TGTGCCACCAGCAGAGCCGCAGGGTGGAACGAGCAGTACTTC. Amino acid sequence: CATSRAAGWNEQYF.

This chain joins TRBV30 and TRBJ2-7, with TRBD2 as a possible D gene (6 bases). The CDR3 runs 14 residues. Trimming cost V 1 base and J 2 bases, with 12 bases left between them. Germline CDR1 and CDR2: GTSNPN and SVGIG (reference sequence). The CDR3 spells CAWSERVLPYEQYF. The DNA for the CDR3 is TGTGCCTGGAGTGAGCGGGTACTCCCCTACGAGCAGTACTTC.

The J gene is TRBJ1-2, the V gene TRBV19, with 9 bases matching TRBD1. The CDR3 spans 15 residues. The V gene end was trimmed by 5 bases and the J gene end by 5 bases; junction bases not matched to a gene: 9. Germline lookup yields CDR1 LNHDA and CDR2 SQIVND (reference sequence). The CDR3 is CASSAPGQGLYGYTF. In nucleotides, the CDR3 is TGTGCCAGTAGTGCACCGGGACAGGGTCTTTATGGCTACACCTTC. Drawing the rest from reference TRBV19 and TRBJ1-2, the complete variable domain is DGGITQSPKYLFRKEGQNVTLSCEQNLNHDAMYWYRQDPGQGLRLIYYSQIVNDFQKGDIAEGYSVSREKKESFPLTVTSAQKNPTAFYLCASSAPGQGLYGYTFGSGTRLTVV.

This sequence joins TRBV28 and TRBJ1-5; D unresolved. The ends were cut back, 2 bases at V and 6 bases at J, with 17 bases in the middle. Germline V CDR1 and CDR2: MDHEN, SYDVKM. CDR3 length: 16 amino acids. The CDR3 sequence is CASSLVTLLAGQPQHF. The CDR3 coding sequence is TGTGCCAGCAGTTTAGTGACCCTACTAGCGGGTCAGCCCCAGCATTTT. Drawing the rest from reference TRBV28 and TRBJ1-5, the complete variable domain is DVKVTQSSRYLVKRTGEKVFLECVQDMDHENMFWYRQDPGLGLRLIYFSYDVKMKEKGDIPEGYSVSREKKERFSLILESASTNQTSMYLCASSLVTLLAGQPQHFGDGTRLSIL.

The V and J genes are TRBV11-1 and TRBJ1-1, with 8 positions matching TRBD1. With 0 bases clipped from V and 1 base from J, the junction kept 10 bases outside the gene matches. The CDR3 is 18 residues long. Per germline, CDR1 SGHAT and CDR2 FQDESV (reference sequence). The CDR3 DNA is TGTGCCAGCAGCTTAGCAGCAGGAACAGGGGGGCGGAACACTGAAGCTTTCTTT. Encoded protein: CASSLAAGTGGRNTEAFF.

The genes are TRBV4-1 and TRBJ2-2; tentatively, D is TRBD2 (5 bases). CDR3 length: 18 amino acids. Germline V lookup: CDR1 MGHRA, CDR2 YSYEKL. Trimming left V 1 base short and J 1 base short, with 16 bases between. The CDR3 DNA reads as TGCGCCAGCAGCCAAGGACGACCGGGAACAAGGAACACCGGGGAGCTGTTTTTT. It is translated as CASSQGRPGTRNTGELFF.

This chain uses TRBV4-1 with TRBJ2-3, with a tentative D call TRBD1 (6 bases). The CDR3 runs 15 residues. Germline V CDR1 and CDR2: MGHRA, YSYEKL. Deletions cut 3 bases from V and 2 bases from J, with 12 bases between. The CDR3 loop reads CASSQKTGVTDTQYF. The CDR3 DNA reads TGCGCCAGCAGCCAGAAGACAGGAGTCACAGATACGCAGTATTTT.

The count of this clone is one. The rearrangement joins TRBV30 to TRBJ2-7, with no clear D. The length of the CDR3 is 10 residues. V lost 0 bases, J lost 6 bases, and 3 bases lay in between. Looked up from germline, CDR1 is GTSNPN and CDR2 is SVGIG (reference sequence). CDR3: CAWSVREQYF. CDR3 in DNA: TGTGCCTGGAGTGTTCGCGAGCAGTACTTC.

The chain employs TRBV6-6 and TRBJ1-4; TRBD1 matches 8 bases. Germline V gene data show CDR1 as MNHNY and CDR2 as SVGAGI (reference sequence). After removal of 5 bases from V and 8 bases from J, the junction contained 13 bases not matched to a gene. The CDR3 has 16 residues. The CDR3 is CASSQIEDREGEKLFF. CDR3 DNA sequence: TGTGCCAGCAGTCAGATTGAGGACAGGGAGGGGGAAAAACTGTTTTTT.

The genes are TRBV28 and TRBJ2-3; 9 nucleotides agree with TRBD2. CDR1 is MDHEN and CDR2 is SYDVKM in the germline V gene. The CDR3 consists of 17 residues. V gave up 5 bases and J gave up 4 bases; unmatched junction bases: 13. Here the CDR3 reads CASSPRGSGSGADTQYF. In DNA, the CDR3 is TGTGCCAGCAGTCCCCGGGGTAGCGGGAGTGGCGCAGATACGCAGTATTTT.

The chain joins TRBV30 to TRBJ2-1, with 9 bases matching TRBD2. The germline V gene encodes CDR1 GTSNPN and CDR2 SVGIG (reference sequence). The CDR3 sequence is 14 residues long. Trimming removed 7 bases from V and 2 bases from J; junction bases left unmatched: 6. The CDR3 sequence is CALSSGGPYNEQFF. The CDR3 DNA reads TGTGCCTTGTCAAGCGGGGGGCCCTACAATGAGCAGTTCTTC. The whole variable domain, filled in from reference TRBV30 and TRBJ2-1, reads SQTIHQWPATLVQPVGSPLSLECTVEGTSNPNLYWYRQAAGRGLQLLFYSVGIGQISSEVPQNLSASRPQDRQFILSSKKLLLSDSGFYLCALSSGGPYNEQFFGPGTRLTVL.